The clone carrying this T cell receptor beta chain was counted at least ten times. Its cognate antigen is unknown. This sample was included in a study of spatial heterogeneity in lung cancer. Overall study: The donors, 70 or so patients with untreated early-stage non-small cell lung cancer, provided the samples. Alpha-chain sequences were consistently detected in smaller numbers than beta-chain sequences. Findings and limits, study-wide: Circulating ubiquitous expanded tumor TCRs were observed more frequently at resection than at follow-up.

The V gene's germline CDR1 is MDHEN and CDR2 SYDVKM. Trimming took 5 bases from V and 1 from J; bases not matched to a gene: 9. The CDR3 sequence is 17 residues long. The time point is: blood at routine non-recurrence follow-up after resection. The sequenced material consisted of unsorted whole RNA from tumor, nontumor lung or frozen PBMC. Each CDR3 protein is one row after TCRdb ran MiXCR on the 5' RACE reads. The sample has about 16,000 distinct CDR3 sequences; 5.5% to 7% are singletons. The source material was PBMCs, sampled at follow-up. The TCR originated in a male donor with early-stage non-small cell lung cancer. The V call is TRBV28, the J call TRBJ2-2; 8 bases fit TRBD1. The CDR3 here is CASSLPTGALNTGELFF. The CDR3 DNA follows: TGTGCCAGCAGTCTCCCGACAGGGGCCTTGAACACCGGGGAGCTGTTTTTT. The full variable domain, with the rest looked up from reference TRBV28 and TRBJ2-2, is DVKVTQSSRYLVKRTGEKVFLECVQDMDHENMFWYRQDPGLGLRLIYFSYDVKMKEKGDIPEGYSVSREKKERFSLILESASTNQTSMYLCASSLPTGALNTGELFFGEGSRLTVL.